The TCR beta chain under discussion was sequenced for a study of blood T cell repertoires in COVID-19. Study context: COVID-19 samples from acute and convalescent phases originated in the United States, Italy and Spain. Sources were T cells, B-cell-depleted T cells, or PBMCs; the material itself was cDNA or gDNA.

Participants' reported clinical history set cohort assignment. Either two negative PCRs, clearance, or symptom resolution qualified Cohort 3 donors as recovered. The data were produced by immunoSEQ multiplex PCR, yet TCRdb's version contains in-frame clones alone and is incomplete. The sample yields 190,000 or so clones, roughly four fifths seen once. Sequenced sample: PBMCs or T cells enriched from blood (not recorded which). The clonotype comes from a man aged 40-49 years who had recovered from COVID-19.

The CDR3 loop is CASSLVSGGSSTDTQYF. Here the CDR3 DNA reads TGCGCCAGCAGCTTGGTGTCTGGCGGTTCTAGCACAGATACGCAGTATTTT. V is TRBV5-1 and J is TRBJ2-3; D not resolved. Trimming shortened V by 0 bases and J by 0 bases, and 14 bases separated the two germline ends. Germline V gene data show CDR1 as SGHRS and CDR2 as YFSETQ. This CDR3 is 17 amino acids long.